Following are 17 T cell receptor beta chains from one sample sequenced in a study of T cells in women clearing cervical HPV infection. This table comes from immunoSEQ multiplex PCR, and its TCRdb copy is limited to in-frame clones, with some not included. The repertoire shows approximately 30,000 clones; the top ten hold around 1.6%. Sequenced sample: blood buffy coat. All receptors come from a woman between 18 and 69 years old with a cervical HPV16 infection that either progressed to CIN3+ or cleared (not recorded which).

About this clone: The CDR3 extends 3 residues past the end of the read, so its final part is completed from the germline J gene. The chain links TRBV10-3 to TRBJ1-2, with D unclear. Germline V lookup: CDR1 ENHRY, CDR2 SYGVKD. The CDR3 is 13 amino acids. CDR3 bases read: TGTGCCATCAGCCACGGAGGAAACTACGAC. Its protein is CAISHGGNYD. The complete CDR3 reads CAISHGGNYDYTF.

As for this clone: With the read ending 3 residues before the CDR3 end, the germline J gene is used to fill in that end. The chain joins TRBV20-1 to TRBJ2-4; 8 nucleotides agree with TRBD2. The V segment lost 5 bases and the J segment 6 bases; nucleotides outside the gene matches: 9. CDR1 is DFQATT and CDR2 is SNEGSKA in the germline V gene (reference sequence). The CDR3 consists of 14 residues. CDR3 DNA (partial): TGCAGTGCTCACGCTCTAGCGGGCCCAAACATT. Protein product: CSAHALAGPNI. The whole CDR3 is CSAHALAGPNIQYF.

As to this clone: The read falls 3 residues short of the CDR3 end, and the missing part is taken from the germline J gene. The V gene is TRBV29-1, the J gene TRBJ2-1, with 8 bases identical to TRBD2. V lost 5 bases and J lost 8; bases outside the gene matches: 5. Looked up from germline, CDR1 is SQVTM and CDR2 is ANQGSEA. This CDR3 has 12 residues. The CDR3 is CSVPGAGDEQFF. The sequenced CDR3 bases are TGCAGCGTTCCCGGAGCGGGAGATGAG.

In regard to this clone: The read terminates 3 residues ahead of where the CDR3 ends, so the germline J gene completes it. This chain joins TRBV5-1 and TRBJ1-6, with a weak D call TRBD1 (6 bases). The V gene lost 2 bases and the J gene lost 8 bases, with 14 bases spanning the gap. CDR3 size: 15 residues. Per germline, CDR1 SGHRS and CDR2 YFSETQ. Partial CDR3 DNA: TGCGCCAGCAGCTTTACACAGGGTAGAGATTCACCC. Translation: CASSFTQGRDSP. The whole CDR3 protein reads CASSFTQGRDSPLHF.

The CDR3 bases that were read are TGCAGCGTTGGGACAGGGGACCATGGC. Translated: CSVGTGDHG. The entire CDR3 reads CSVGTGDHGYTF. The rearrangement joins TRBV29-1 to TRBJ1-2; 9 nucleotides line up with TRBD1. The sequence runs out 3 residues before the end of the CDR3; the remainder is reconstructed from the germline J gene. This CDR3 is built from 12 residues. V was clipped by 4 bases and J by 6 bases; unmatched bases: 3. CDR1 SQVTM and CDR2 ANQGSEA come from the germline V gene. The full variable domain, with the rest looked up from reference TRBV29-1 and TRBJ1-2, is SAVISQKPSRDICQRGTSLTIQCQVDSQVTMMFWYRQQPGQSLTLIATANQGSEATYESGFVIDKFPISRPNLTFSTLTVSNMSPEDSSIYLCSVGTGDHGYTFGSGTRLTVV.

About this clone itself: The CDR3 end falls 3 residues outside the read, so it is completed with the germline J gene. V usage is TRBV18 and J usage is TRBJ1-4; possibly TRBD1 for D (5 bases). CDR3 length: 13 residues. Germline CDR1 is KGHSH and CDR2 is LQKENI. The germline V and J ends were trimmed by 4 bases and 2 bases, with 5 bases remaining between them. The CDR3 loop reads CASSRQTNEKLFF. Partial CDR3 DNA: TGTGCCAGCTCACGACAGACTAATGAAAAA.

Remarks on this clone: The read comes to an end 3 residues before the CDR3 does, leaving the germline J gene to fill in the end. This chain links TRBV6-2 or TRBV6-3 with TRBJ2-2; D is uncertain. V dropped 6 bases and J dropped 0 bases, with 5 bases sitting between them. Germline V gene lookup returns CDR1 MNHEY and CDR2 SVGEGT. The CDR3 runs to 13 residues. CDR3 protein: CASRWPNTGELFF. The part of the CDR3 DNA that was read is TGTGCCAGCAGGTGGCCGAACACCGGGGAG.

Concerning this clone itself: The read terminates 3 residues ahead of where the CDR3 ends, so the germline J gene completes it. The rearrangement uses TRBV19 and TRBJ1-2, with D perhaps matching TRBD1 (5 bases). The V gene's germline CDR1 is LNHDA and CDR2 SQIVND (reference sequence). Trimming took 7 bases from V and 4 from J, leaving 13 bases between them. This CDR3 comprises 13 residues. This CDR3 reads CASTGQLIYGYTF. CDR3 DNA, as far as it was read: TGTGCCAGTACAGGGCAGCTGATCTATGGC.

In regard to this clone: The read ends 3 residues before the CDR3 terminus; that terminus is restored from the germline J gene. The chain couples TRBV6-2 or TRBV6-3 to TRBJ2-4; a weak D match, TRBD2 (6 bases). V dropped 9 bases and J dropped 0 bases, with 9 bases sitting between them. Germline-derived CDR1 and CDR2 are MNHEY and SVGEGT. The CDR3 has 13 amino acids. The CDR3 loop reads CASGGLAKNIQYF. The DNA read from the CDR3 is TGTGCCAGTGGAGGGCTAGCCAAAAACATT.

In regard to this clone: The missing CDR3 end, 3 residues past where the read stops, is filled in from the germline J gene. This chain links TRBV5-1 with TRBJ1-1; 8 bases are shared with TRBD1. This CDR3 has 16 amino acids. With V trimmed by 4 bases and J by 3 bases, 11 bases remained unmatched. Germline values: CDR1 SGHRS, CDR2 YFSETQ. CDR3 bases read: TGCGCCAGCAGCCCGACGAGAGGACAGGGATACACTGAA. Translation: CASSPTRGQGYTE. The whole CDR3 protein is CASSPTRGQGYTEAFF. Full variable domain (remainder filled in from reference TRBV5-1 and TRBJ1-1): KAGVTQTPRYLIKTRGQQVTLSCSPISGHRSVSWYQQTPGQGLQFLFEYFSETQRNKGNFPGRFSGRQFSNSRSEMNVSTLELGDSALYLCASSPTRGQGYTEAFFGQGTRLTVV.

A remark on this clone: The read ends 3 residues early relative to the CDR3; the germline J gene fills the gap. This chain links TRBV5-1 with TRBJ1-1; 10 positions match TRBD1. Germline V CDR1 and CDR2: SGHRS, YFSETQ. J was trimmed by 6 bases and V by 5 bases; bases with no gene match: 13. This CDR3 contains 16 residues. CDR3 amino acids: CASRAGTGDLWAEAFF. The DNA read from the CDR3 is TGCGCCAGCAGAGCCGGGACAGGGGATTTATGGGCTGAA.

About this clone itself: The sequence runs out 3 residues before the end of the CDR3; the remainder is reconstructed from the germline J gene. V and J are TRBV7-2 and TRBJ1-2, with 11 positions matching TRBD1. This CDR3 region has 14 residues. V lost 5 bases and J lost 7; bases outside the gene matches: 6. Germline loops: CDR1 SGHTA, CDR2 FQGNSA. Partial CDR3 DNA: TGTGCCAGCAGCGTTCCGGGACAGGGGGTTGGC. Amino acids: CASSVPGQGVG. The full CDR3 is CASSVPGQGVGYTF. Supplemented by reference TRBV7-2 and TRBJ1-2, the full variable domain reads GAGVSQSPSNKVTEKGKDVELRCDPISGHTALYWYRQSLGQGLEFLIYFQGNSAPDKSGLPSDRFSAERTGGSVSTLTIQRTQQEDSAVYLCASSVPGQGVGYTFGSGTRLTVV.

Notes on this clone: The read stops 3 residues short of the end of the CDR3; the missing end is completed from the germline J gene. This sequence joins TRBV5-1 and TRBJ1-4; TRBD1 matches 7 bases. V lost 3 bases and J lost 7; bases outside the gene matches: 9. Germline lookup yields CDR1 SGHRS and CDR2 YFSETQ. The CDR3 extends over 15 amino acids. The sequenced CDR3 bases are TGCGCCAGCAGCTATGAGGGGGCCTGGGGTGAAAAA. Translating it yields CASSYEGAWGEK. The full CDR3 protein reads CASSYEGAWGEKLFF.

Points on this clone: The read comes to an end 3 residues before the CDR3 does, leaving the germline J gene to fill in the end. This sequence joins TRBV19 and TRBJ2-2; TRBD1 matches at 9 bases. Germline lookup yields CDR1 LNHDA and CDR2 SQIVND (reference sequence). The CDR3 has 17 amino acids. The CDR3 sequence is CASSIGQGTPTNEKLFF. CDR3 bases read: TGTGCCAGTAGTATCGGACAGGGGACCCCAACTAATGAAAAG.

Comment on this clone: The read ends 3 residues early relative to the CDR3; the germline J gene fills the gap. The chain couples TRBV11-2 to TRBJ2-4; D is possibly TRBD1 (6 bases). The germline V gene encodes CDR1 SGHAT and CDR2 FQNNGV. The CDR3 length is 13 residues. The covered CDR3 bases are TGTGCCAGCAGCTTAGCCGCGGACAGAATT. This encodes CASSLAADRI. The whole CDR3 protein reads CASSLAADRIQYF.

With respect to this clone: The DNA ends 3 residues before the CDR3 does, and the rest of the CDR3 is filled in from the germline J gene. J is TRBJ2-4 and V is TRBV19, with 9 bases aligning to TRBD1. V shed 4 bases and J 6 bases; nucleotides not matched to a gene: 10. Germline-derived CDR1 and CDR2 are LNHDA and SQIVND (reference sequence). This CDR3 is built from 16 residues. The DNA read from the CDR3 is TGTGCCAGTAGTACCCGGCCTACAGGGGGCCGAAACATT. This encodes CASSTRPTGGRNI. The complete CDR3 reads CASSTRPTGGRNIQYF.

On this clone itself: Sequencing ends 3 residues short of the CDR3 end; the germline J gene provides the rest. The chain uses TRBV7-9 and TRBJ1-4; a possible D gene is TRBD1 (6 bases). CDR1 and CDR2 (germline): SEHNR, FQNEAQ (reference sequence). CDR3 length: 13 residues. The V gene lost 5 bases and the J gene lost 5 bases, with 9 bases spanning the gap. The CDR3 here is CASSQDRNEKLFF. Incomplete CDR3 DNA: TGTGCCAGCAGCCAAGACAGGAATGAAAAA.